The source of this T cell receptor beta chain is a study of blood T cell repertoires in COVID-19. Background on the study: Donors in the United States, Italy and Spain gave samples during acute or convalescent COVID-19. T cells, B-cell-depleted T cells, or PBMCs provided the cDNA or gDNA that served as material.

Original data processing: How many nucleated cells were present was estimated from reference gene primer amplification. Measured with immunoSEQ multiplex PCR; TCRdb has only the in-frame clones, and not every one. From that table come the V and J calls and clone size; the DNA was used to work out D and trimming. The table has roughly 150,000 clones, about 85% seen once. CDR1 SGHRS and CDR2 YFSETQ come from the germline V gene. After removal of 5 bases from V and 7 bases from J, the junction contained 9 bases not matched to a gene. The CDR3 is 13 amino acids. This clonotype was obtained from a man in his 70s who had recovered from COVID-19. The sequenced sample consisted of peripheral blood. The chain uses TRBV5-1 and TRBJ2-7, with TRBD2 identical over 7 bases. This CDR3 reads CASRTSDTGEQYF. CDR3 sequence (DNA): TGCGCCAGCAGAACTAGCGATACGGGTGAGCAGTACTTC.